The sequence of this T cell receptor beta chain was determined in a study of response to subunit inactivated influenza vaccine. Whole-study results and caveats: It was the authors' suggestion that each seasonal influenza vaccination recruits few new T cells.

This clonotype has more than one count but fewer than ten. Its antigen is as yet unknown. This CDR3 has 13 amino acids. TCRdb used MiXCR to reprocess the RT-PCR reads, holding one entry per CDR3 protein. The sample yields hundreds of thousands of distinct CDR3 sequences, around 13% seen once. V gene TRBV21-1 combines with J gene TRBJ2-5; TRBD1, the table's D call, lacks a check against the DNA. TRBV21-1 is listed as a pseudogene. This TCR derives from a man aged 45-65 years who received an inactivated influenza vaccine. This specimen was PBMCs from blood, taken approximately 15 days before vaccination. CDR3 DNA sequence: TGTGCCAGCAGCAAACGGGAAGGAGAGACCCAGTACTTC. Its protein product is CASSKREGETQYF.